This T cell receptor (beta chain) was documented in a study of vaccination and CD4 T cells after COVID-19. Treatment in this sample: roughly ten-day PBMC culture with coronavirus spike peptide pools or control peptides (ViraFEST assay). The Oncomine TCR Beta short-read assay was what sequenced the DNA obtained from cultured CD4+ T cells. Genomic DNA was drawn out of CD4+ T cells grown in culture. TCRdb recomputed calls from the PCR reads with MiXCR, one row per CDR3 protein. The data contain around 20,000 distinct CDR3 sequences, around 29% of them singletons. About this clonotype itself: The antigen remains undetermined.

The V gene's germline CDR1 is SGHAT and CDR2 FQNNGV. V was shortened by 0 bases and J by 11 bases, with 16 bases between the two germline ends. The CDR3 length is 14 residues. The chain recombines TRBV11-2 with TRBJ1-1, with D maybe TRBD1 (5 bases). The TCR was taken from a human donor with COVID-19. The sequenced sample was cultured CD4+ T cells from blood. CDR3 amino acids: CASSLESGQSRAFF. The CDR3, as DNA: TGTGCCAGCAGCTTAGAGTCCGGACAAAGTCGGGCTTTCTTT. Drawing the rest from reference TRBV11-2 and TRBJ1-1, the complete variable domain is EAGVAQSPRYKIIEKRQSVAFWCNPISGHATLYWYQQILGQGPKLLIQFQNNGVVDDSQLPKDRFSAERLKGVDSTLKIQPAKLEDSAVYLCASSLESGQSRAFFGQGTRLTVV.